The 21 T cell receptor beta chains presented below share a single source sample, sequenced in a study of beta chain features in type 1 diabetes. Expressed TCRB transcripts got sequenced, as all isolated RNA was reverse transcribed. Only in-frame clones appear in the TCRdb table, and some are missing; sequencing was by immunoSEQ multiplex PCR. The sample lists some 400,000 clones; around 16% were seen once. Sequencing was carried out using naive CD4+ T cells from blood. The receptors stem from a young woman in good health.

There are a few counts of this clone. The genes are TRBV2 and TRBJ2-7; 8 nucleotides align to TRBD2. This CDR3 has 13 residues. Germline V gene lookup returns CDR1 SNHLY and CDR2 FYNNEI. Losses at the gene ends were 8 bases for V and 3 bases for J; bases not matched to a gene: 6. The CDR3 sequence is CASCSGTNYEQYF. DNA for the CDR3: TGTGCCAGCTGTAGCGGGACCAACTACGAGCAGTACTTC.

The CDR3 DNA is TGTGCCAGCAGTAGGACTAGCGAAAAGAATAATGAGCAGTTCTTC. Its translation is CASSRTSEKNNEQFF. V gene TRBV27 combines with J gene TRBJ2-1, with TRBD2 identical over 9 bases. CDR1 is MNHEY and CDR2 is SMNVEV in the germline V gene (reference sequence). This CDR3 is built from 15 residues. V shed 5 bases and J 7 bases; nucleotides not matched to a gene: 9.

The V and J genes are TRBV9 and TRBJ1-2, with D unresolved. V lost 4 bases and J 4 bases, leaving 11 bases between the germline ends. CDR3 size: 13 residues. Per germline, CDR1 SGDLS and CDR2 YYNGEE. CDR3 region: CASSLHSTYGYTF. As DNA, the CDR3 is TGTGCCAGCAGCCTCCACAGTACCTATGGCTACACCTTC.

J is TRBJ2-3 and V is TRBV7-2; D is possibly TRBD1 (5 bases). The V end was cut by 5 bases, the J end by 1 base, with 10 bases between. This CDR3 is 14 amino acids long. CDR1 is SGHTA and CDR2 is FQGNSA in the germline V gene. Here the CDR3 reads CASSQGGGTDTQYF. The CDR3 nucleotides are TGTGCCAGCAGCCAGGGCGGAGGCACAGATACGCAGTATTTT. Based on the CDR3 plus reference TRBV7-2 and TRBJ2-3, the full variable domain is GAGVSQSPSNKVTEKGKDVELRCDPISGHTALYWYRQSLGQGLEFLIYFQGNSAPDKSGLPSDRFSAERTGGSVSTLTIQRTQQEDSAVYLCASSQGGGTDTQYFGPGTRLTVL.

The chain is built from TRBV6-1 and TRBJ1-2, with 7 positions matching TRBD1. This CDR3 has 14 residues. The germline gives CDR1 MNHNS, CDR2 SASEGT. Unmatched junction bases numbered 3, after V lost 2 bases and J lost 3 bases. The DNA of the CDR3 is TGTGCCAGCAGTGAAAGAGGGGGCCACTATGGCTACACCTTC. Translation gives CASSERGGHYGYTF.

The V and J genes are TRBV4-1 and TRBJ1-5; unclear D gene. Germline values: CDR1 MGHRA, CDR2 YSYEKL. Trimming took off 2 bases at V and 4 bases at J, with 6 bases between the two ends. This CDR3 has 13 residues. CDR3 sequence: CASSQTENQPQHF. CDR3 nucleotide sequence: TGCGCCAGCAGCCAAACAGAGAATCAGCCCCAGCATTTT.

V usage is TRBV28 and J usage is TRBJ2-7; perhaps TRBD1 as D (6 bases). The V gene lost 4 bases and the J gene lost 4 bases, with 17 bases spanning the gap. This CDR3 contains 15 residues. Germline loops: CDR1 MDHEN, CDR2 SYDVKM. Here the CDR3 reads CASSSYRDWVYEQYF. The CDR3 coding sequence is TGTGCCAGCAGTTCCTACAGGGATTGGGTTTACGAGCAGTACTTC.

The genes are TRBV5-6 and TRBJ1-2, with D possibly TRBD1 on 5 matching bases. CDR3 length equals 13 residues. Deletions cut 4 bases from V and 6 bases from J, with 13 bases between. Germline values: CDR1 SGHDT, CDR2 YYEEEE. The CDR3 loop is CASSHRQGDGYTF. The CDR3 DNA follows: TGTGCCAGCAGCCACCGGCAGGGCGATGGCTACACCTTC.

There are a few counts of this clone. The chain carries TRBV7-8 and TRBJ2-1; TRBD2 aligns across 10 bases. CDR1 and CDR2 from the germline V gene are SGHVS and FQNEAQ. The CDR3 extends over 17 amino acids. The J segment lost 3 bases and the V segment lost 5 bases, leaving 10 bases of the junction unmatched. The CDR3 region is CASSNFPLAGYYNEQFF. In DNA form, the CDR3 reads TGTGCCAGCAGCAATTTCCCACTAGCGGGATACTACAATGAGCAGTTCTTC.

The J gene is TRBJ2-7, the V gene TRBV7-9; 10 bases are shared with TRBD1. Germline CDR1 SEHNR, CDR2 FQNEAQ (reference sequence). Unmatched junction bases numbered 5, after V lost 1 base and J lost 2 bases. The CDR3 runs to 16 residues. CDR3 DNA: TGTGCCAGCAGCTTAGGGGTGGGACAGGGGACCTACGAGCAGTACTTC. Translated: CASSLGVGQGTYEQYF.

A few counts support this clone. Other DNA sequences in the same sample also yield this CDR3. The V gene is TRBV7-3, the J gene TRBJ2-7; 9 bases fit TRBD1. The CDR3 loop spans 14 amino acids. The germline gives CDR1 SGHTA, CDR2 FQGTGA. The V and J ends lost 2 bases and 3 bases, in that order; junction bases with no gene match: 2. The CDR3 sequence: CASSLGQGNYEQYF. The CDR3 bases are TGTGCCAGCAGCTTAGGACAGGGGAACTACGAGCAGTACTTC.

The chain uses TRBV30 and TRBJ2-1, with D possibly being TRBD2 (5 bases). The CDR3 length is 14 residues. CDR1 GTSNPN and CDR2 SVGIG come from the germline V gene (reference sequence). The V end lost 4 bases, the J end lost 0 bases, and 10 bases lay between the germline ends. CDR3 region: CAWIVGSSYNEQFF. CDR3 bases: TGTGCCTGGATTGTAGGGAGCTCCTACAATGAGCAGTTCTTC.

This clone was detected a few times. This sequence joins TRBV5-1 and TRBJ2-7, with D possibly being TRBD2 (5 bases). Germline loops: CDR1 SGHRS, CDR2 YFSETQ. Trimming cost V 0 bases and J 4 bases, with 11 bases left between them. This CDR3 is built from 14 residues. CDR3 DNA: TGCGCCAGCAGCTTGGAATTACGGGGATACGAGCAGTACTTC. It encodes CASSLELRGYEQYF.

The V and J genes are TRBV27 and TRBJ2-3; 11 bases match TRBD2. Looked up from germline, CDR1 is MNHEY and CDR2 is SMNVEV (reference sequence). This CDR3 spans 16 amino acids. The trim removed 5 bases at V and 4 bases at J, leaving 8 bases unmatched. This CDR3 is CASSPTGTSGPDTQYF. CDR3 nucleotides: TGTGCCAGCAGTCCTACTGGGACTAGCGGTCCAGATACGCAGTATTTT.

The sample holds a few counts of this clone. V usage is TRBV11-2 and J usage is TRBJ1-1; maybe TRBD1 (6 bases). This CDR3 comprises 17 residues. Germline V gives CDR1 SGHAT, CDR2 FQNNGV. V lost 4 bases and J 1 base, leaving 19 bases between the germline ends. The CDR3 coding sequence is TGTGCCAGCAGCTCCCTCGCGCAGGGGTCAGGGAACACTGAAGCTTTCTTT. Protein product: CASSSLAQGSGNTEAFF.

This clone has a handful of counts. V is TRBV27 and J is TRBJ2-1; D remains ambiguous. The CDR3 is 15 residues long. Trimming removed 5 bases at V and 3 bases at J, with 14 bases between. Germline CDR1 and CDR2: MNHEY and SMNVEV (reference sequence). CDR3 loop: CASSPTRSVYNEQFF. CDR3 coding DNA: TGTGCCAGCAGTCCTACTCGGAGCGTCTACAATGAGCAGTTCTTC.

The chain is built from TRBV14 and TRBJ2-7; tentative D call: TRBD2 (5 bases). Germline lookup yields CDR1 SGHDN and CDR2 FVKESK. The CDR3 runs 14 residues. The V gene lost 3 bases and the J gene lost 6 bases, with 15 bases spanning the gap. CDR3 residues: CASSHASLGGEQYF. In DNA, the CDR3 is TGTGCCAGCAGCCACGCTAGCTTGGGCGGCGAGCAGTACTTC.

This clone was observed a few times. V usage is TRBV4-3 and J usage is TRBJ2-3, with 10 bases fitting TRBD2. In germline, CDR1 is LGHNA, CDR2 YSLEER. The V segment lost 0 bases and the J segment 5 bases; nucleotides outside the gene matches: 8. The CDR3 is 17 amino acids. CDR3 nucleotides: TGCGCCAGCAGCCAAGATGGAGCGGGAGGGCCGGGAGATACGCAGTATTTT. Translating gives CASSQDGAGGPGDTQYF.

This clone was seen more than once but under ten times. CDR3 DNA sequence: TGTGCCAGCAGTGGGAGGGGCGGGGGGCAAAGCTATGGCTACACCTTC. Translation: CASSGRGGGQSYGYTF. This chain joins TRBV6-1 and TRBJ1-2, with a tentative D call TRBD1 (6 bases). Per germline, CDR1 MNHNS and CDR2 SASEGT. V was trimmed by 4 bases and J by 4 bases, leaving 19 bases between them. This CDR3 is built from 16 residues.

The CDR3 is CATKHFPRDRRNQPQHF. The CDR3, as DNA: TGTGCCACCAAACACTTCCCCCGGGACAGGAGAAATCAGCCCCAGCATTTT. J is TRBJ1-5 and V is TRBV15; the match to TRBD1 covers 8 bases. The CDR3 has 17 amino acids. Per the germline V gene, CDR1 is LNHNV and CDR2 is YYDKDF (reference sequence). The ends lost 7 bases at V and 4 bases at J; junction bases unmatched: 15.

V and J are TRBV7-8 and TRBJ2-5; 7 bases are shared with TRBD2. The CDR3 is 14 residues long. J was trimmed by 2 bases and V by 6 bases; bases with no gene match: 6. The germline V gene has CDR1 SGHVS and CDR2 FQNEAQ. The DNA for the CDR3 is TGTGCCAGCAGTGGCTCCGGGGGGCAAGAGACCCAGTACTTC. Protein product: CASSGSGGQETQYF.